The source of this T cell receptor (beta chain) is a study of cytomegalovirus exposure and HLA in healthy donors. The PCR used 60 Vbeta and 13 Jbeta primers. This table comes from immunoSEQ multiplex PCR, and its TCRdb copy is limited to in-frame clones, with some not included. The data show about 140,000 clones, 80% seen once. The CDR3 is 14 amino acids. The V end lost 1 base, the J end lost 6 bases, and 11 bases lay between the germline ends. Germline CDR1 is SGHRS and CDR2 is YFSETQ. As for this clone: Its antigen is as yet unknown.

Findings of the study overall: The study labeled 150 or so TCR beta chains cytomegalovirus-associated. A highly shared variant cluster was judged a likely technical artifact. In vitro, a few CMV-associated chains proved specific for CMV antigens.

This clonotype was obtained from a man between 45 and 60 years old in good health and CMV-seronegative. The chain combines TRBV5-1 with TRBJ2-1; D possibly corresponds to TRBD1 (6 bases). The sequenced sample was PBMCs. The CDR3 sequence: CASSLTGTTNEQFF. CDR3 sequence (DNA): TGCGCCAGCAGCTTGACCGGGACAACCAATGAGCAGTTCTTC.